This T cell receptor (beta chain) is drawn from a study of cytomegalovirus exposure and HLA in healthy donors. The trim removed 4 bases at V and 3 bases at J, leaving 12 bases unmatched. The CDR3 loop spans 16 amino acids. The V gene's germline CDR1 is SGHRS and CDR2 YFSETQ. PCR used 60 Vbeta primers and 13 Jbeta primers. Only in-frame clones appear in the TCRdb table, and some are missing; sequencing was by immunoSEQ multiplex PCR. The sample shows about 120,000 clones, about 73% of them seen only once. V is TRBV5-1 and J is TRBJ2-5; TRBD2 aligns across 7 bases. This receptor was taken from a woman in her forties in good health and CMV-seropositive. Source material: PBMCs. CDR3 protein: CASSPMGGGYEETQYF. Written as DNA, the CDR3 is TGCGCCAGCAGCCCGATGGGGGGAGGGTATGAAGAGACCCAGTACTTC.